A single sample is the source of the 2 T cell receptor beta chains below, sequenced in a study of blood T cell repertoires in COVID-19. TCRdb keeps only in-frame clones here, not all; method: immunoSEQ multiplex PCR. The sample consists of 190,000 or so clones, roughly nine tenths of them appearing once. The sequenced material came from peripheral blood. These receptors were obtained from a woman between 25 and 40 years old with active or convalescent COVID-19.

This rearrangement joins TRBV27 to TRBJ2-7; 7 bases align to TRBD1. CDR3 size: 16 residues. V gave up 4 bases and J gave up 12 bases; unmatched junction bases: 21. Per the germline V gene, CDR1 is MNHEY and CDR2 is SMNVEV (reference sequence). As DNA, the CDR3 is TGTGCCAGCAGTTCCCGGGACAGCGTTTTAGGAACCCCCCTGTACTTC. It yields the protein CASSSRDSVLGTPLYF.

The chain uses TRBV3-1 (or the pseudogene TRBV3-2) and TRBJ2-2; 15 positions match TRBD2. The CDR3 loop spans 19 amino acids. CDR1 and CDR2 from the germline V gene are LGHDT and YNNKEL (reference sequence). Germline trimming cut 3 bases from V and 6 bases from J; bases unmatched to any gene: 11. The CDR3, as DNA: TGTGCCAGCAGCCAGGGAGCAAGGACTAGCGGGAGGGCCGCCGGGGAGCTGTTTTTT. Its translation: CASSQGARTSGRAAGELFF.